Reported below is one TCR beta chain. The V gene's germline CDR1 is GTSNPN and CDR2 SVGIG (reference sequence). The CDR3 consists of 13 residues. V lost 3 bases to trimming and J lost 1 base, with 10 bases between them. This record comes from a study of CD8 T cells in Susac syndrome. The multiple sclerosis controls comprised treatment-naive patients whose relapsing-remitting disease was stable or active. Negative isolation was used for CD8+ and CD4+ T cells and FACS enrichment for TEMRA cells. After extraction with the RNeasy kit, about 0.5 to 1 ug of the RNA was reverse transcribed using random hexamers. Across 54 Vbeta and 13 Jbeta, immunoSEQ multiplex PCR amplified TCR beta CDR3. In TCRdb, the immunoSEQ multiplex PCR reads were re-called with MiXCR into one record per CDR3 protein. The sample shows about 150,000 distinct CDR3 sequences, 95% of them seen only once.

Material for sequencing was CD8+ T cells from PBMCs. The TCR sequence derives from a human donor with multiple sclerosis. The chain recombines TRBV30 with TRBJ2-7; unclear D gene. The CDR3 bases are TGTGCCTGGAGGCCGCCCGGTTCCTACGAGCAGTACTTC. It translates to CAWRPPGSYEQYF.